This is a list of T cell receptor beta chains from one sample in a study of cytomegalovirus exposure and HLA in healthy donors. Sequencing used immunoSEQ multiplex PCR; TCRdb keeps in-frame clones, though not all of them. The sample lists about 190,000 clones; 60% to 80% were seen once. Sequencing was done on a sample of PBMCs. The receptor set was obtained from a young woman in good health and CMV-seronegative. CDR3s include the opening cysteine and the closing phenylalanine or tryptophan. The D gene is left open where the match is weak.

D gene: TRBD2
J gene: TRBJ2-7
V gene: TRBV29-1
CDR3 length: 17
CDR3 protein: CSASRGASGRAAHEQYF

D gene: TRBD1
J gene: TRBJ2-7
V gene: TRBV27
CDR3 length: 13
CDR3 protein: CASTRGQGYEQYF

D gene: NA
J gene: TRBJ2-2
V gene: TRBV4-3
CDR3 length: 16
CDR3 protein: CASSQVGRLGGGELFF

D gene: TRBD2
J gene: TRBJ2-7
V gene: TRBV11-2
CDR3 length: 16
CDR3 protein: CASSLGVAGDGYEQYF

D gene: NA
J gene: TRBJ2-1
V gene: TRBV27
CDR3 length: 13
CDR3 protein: CAARTASDNEQFF

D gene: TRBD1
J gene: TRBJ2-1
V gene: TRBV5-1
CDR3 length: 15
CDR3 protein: CASRYSGQVIDEQFF

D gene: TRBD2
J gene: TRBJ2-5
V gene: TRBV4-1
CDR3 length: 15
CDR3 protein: CASSQFTGGLKTQYF

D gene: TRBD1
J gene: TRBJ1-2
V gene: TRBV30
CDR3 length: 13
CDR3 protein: CACLHRGTVRYTF

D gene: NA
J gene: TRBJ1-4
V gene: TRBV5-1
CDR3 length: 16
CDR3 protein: CASSLVGQGTNEKLFF

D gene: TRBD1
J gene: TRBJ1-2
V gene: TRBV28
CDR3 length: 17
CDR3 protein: CASSPTDGDRFNYGYTF

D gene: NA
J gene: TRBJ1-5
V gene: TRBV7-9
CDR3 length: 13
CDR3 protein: CSSSFADIQPQHF

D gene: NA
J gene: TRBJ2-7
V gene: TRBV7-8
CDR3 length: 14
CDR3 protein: CASSLRDFSYEQYF

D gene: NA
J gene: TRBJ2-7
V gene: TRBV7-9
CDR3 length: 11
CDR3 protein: CASSLGREQYF

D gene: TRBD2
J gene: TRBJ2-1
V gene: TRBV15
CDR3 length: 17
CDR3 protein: CATSRSRTAGADNEQFF

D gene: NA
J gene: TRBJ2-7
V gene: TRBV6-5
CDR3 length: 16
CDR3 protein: CASSYGLEGIGYEQYF

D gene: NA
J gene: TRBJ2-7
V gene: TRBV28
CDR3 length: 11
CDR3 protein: CASSLSLEQYF

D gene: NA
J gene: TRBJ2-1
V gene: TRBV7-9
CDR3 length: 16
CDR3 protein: CASSSRVGKGINEQFF

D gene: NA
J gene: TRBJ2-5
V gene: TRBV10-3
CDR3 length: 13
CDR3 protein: CAISEGEVETQYF

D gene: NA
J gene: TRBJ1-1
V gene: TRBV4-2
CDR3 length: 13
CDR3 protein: CASSQDMTVEAFF

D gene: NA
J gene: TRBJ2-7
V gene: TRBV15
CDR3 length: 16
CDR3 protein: CATSRERRGLTYEQYF

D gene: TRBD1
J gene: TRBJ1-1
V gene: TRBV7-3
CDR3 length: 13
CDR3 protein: CASSGQVGTEAFF

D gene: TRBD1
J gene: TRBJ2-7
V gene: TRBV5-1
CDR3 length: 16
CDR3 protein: CASSLAFSGGSYEQYF

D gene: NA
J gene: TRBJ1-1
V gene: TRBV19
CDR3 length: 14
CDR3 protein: CASSIESGYTEAFF

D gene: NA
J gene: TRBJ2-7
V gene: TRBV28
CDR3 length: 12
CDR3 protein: CASSYTRYEQYF

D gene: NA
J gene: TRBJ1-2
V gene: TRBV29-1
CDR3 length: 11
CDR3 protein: CSAKINYGYTF

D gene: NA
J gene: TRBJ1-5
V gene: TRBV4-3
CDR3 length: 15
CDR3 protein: CASSQGIGEGQPQHF

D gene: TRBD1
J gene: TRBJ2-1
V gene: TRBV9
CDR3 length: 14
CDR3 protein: CASSPGTGYNEQFF

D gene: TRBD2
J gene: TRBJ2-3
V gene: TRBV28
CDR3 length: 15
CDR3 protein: CASNPPGLGTDTQYF